This TCR beta chain derives from a study of T cell repertoires in cytomegalovirus infection. Study results and caveats: The ex vivo response was dominated by HLA-C-restricted CMV-specific TCR beta clonotypes.

TCRdb reprocessed the reads with MiXCR, giving one entry per CDR3 protein. In the table there are around 740,000 distinct CDR3 sequences, roughly 35% of which are singletons. This clonotype was found many times. Antigen unknown. The sequenced sample was PBMCs. The receptor was derived from a human donor in good health (CMV status not recorded). Some clones in this sample may be carry-over from other donors' samples.

The CDR3 sequence: CASSLALDRGAEAFF. The CDR3 bases are TGTGCCAGCAGCTTAGCTCTTGACAGGGGCGCTGAAGCTTTCTTT. The chain has TRBV7-8 and TRBJ1-1; TRBD1 aligns across 8 bases. V was clipped by 0 bases and J by 6 bases; unmatched bases: 6. The CDR3 is 15 amino acids. Germline V gene sequence: CDR1 SGHVS, CDR2 FQNEAQ.